Following are 13 T cell receptor beta chains from one sample sequenced in a study of blood T cell repertoires in COVID-19 (dated by TCRdb to the early 2020s). Libraries were prepared through the immunoSEQ multiplex PCR assay. TCRdb retrieved this table from immuneACCESS and kept in-frame rearrangements only. Not all clones are present; in checked studies, unresolved V genes account for under half, and no reason is known for the remainder. The sample table lists more than 85,000 clones, 80% to 85% of them with a count of one. Approximately 4% of the sample goes to the ten largest clones. The sample was peripheral blood. Receptors originate from a man in his fifties or sixties with acute or convalescent COVID-19.

V usage is TRBV15 and J usage is TRBJ2-1, with TRBD1 matching 12 bases. This CDR3 comprises 17 residues. Germline values: CDR1 LNHNV, CDR2 YYDKDF (reference sequence). The J segment lost 9 bases and the V segment lost 0 bases, leaving 9 bases of the junction unmatched. CDR3 nucleotides: TGTGCCACCAGCAGAGAATTACCGGGACAGGGGGCGTTTGAGCAGTTCTTC. This codes for CATSRELPGQGAFEQFF.

This chain links TRBV7-2 with TRBJ2-1; D possibly corresponds to TRBD2 (6 bases). There are 16 residues in the CDR3. The V and J ends lost 7 bases and 3 bases respectively, with 19 bases between them. From germline, CDR1 is SGHTA and CDR2 FQGNSA. The CDR3: CASTLGGTGFYNEQFF. The CDR3 DNA sequence: TGTGCCAGCACTCTAGGAGGGACGGGATTCTACAATGAGCAGTTCTTC.

The chain has TRBV5-1 and TRBJ2-1; a possible D gene is TRBD2 (5 bases). Germline CDR1 and CDR2: SGHRS and YFSETQ. The CDR3 totals 15 residues. V shed 0 bases and J shed 6 bases, with 13 bases lying between them. The CDR3 DNA reads TGCGCCAGCAGCTTGGTCCAGGCGGGTGTCAATGAGCAGTTCTTC. Its translation is CASSLVQAGVNEQFF.

The chain recombines TRBV11-3 with TRBJ1-2, with D hard to call. The CDR3 length is 15 residues. Trimming pared 1 base from V and 7 bases from J, leaving 16 bases between. Germline V lookup: CDR1 SGHNT, CDR2 YENEEA. The CDR3 sequence: CASSLGQARSGGYTF. The CDR3 bases are TGTGCCAGCAGCTTAGGTCAGGCCCGAAGTGGTGGCTACACCTTC.

The rearrangement joins TRBV5-8 to TRBJ1-1; D is ambiguous. The CDR3 contains 13 residues. Germline-derived CDR1 and CDR2 are SGHTS and YDEGEE. Deletions cut 2 bases from V and 6 bases from J, with 11 bases between. The CDR3 nucleotides read TGTGCCAGCAGCTTCGGCGGAGCCCCTGAAGCTTTCTTT. This gives the protein CASSFGGAPEAFF. Full variable domain (rest looked up from reference TRBV5-8 and TRBJ1-1): EAGVTQSPTHLIKTRGQQATLRCSPISGHTSVYWYQQALGLGLQFLLWYDEGEERNRGNFPPRFSGRQFPNYSSELNVNALELEDSALYLCASSFGGAPEAFFGQGTRLTVV.

The CDR3 spells CASIGQVVSGNTIYF. CDR3 bases: TGTGCCAGCATTGGGCAGGTCGTCTCTGGAAACACCATATATTTT. The chain joins TRBV2 to TRBJ1-3; no reliable D call. With 7 bases removed from V and 0 bases from J, the gap between germline ends came to 13 bases. Germline assignment: CDR1 SNHLY and CDR2 FYNNEI. The CDR3 sequence is 15 residues long.

This chain uses TRBV11-3 with TRBJ1-1; D is possibly TRBD1 (6 bases). Trimming pared 3 bases from V and 0 bases from J, leaving 8 bases between. The CDR3 contains 14 residues. The germline gives CDR1 SGHNT, CDR2 YENEEA. The CDR3 protein is CASSFTGMNTEAFF. For the CDR3, the DNA is TGTGCCAGCAGCTTTACAGGGATGAACACTGAAGCTTTCTTT.

This CDR3 is CASSTGPGYTF. The CDR3 DNA is TGTGCCAGTAGTACAGGCCCGGGCTACACCTTC. This sequence joins TRBV19 and TRBJ1-2; D is undetermined. This CDR3 is 11 amino acids long. CDR1 and CDR2 from the germline V gene are LNHDA and SQIVND (reference sequence). Trimming took off 4 bases at V and 8 bases at J, with 8 bases between the two ends.

This rearrangement joins TRBV7-9 to TRBJ1-4; D gene unclear. The CDR3 runs 14 residues. Trimming shortened V by 1 base and J by 5 bases, and 8 bases separated the two germline ends. Looked up from germline, CDR1 is SEHNR and CDR2 is FQNEAQ (reference sequence). CDR3 nucleotides: TGTGCCAGCAGCTTAGACCAGATCAATGAAAAACTGTTTTTT. It specifies CASSLDQINEKLFF.

The chain recombines TRBV7-2 with TRBJ1-1, with TRBD1 matching over 8 bases. The J segment lost 0 bases and the V segment lost 3 bases, leaving 3 bases of the junction unmatched. The CDR3 covers 15 residues. Looked up from germline, CDR1 is SGHTA and CDR2 is FQGNSA. CDR3 DNA sequence: TGTGCCAGCAGCTTTTCAGGGGGCCTGAACACTGAAGCTTTCTTT. It codes for CASSFSGGLNTEAFF.

V usage is TRBV5-1 and J usage is TRBJ2-6, with a tentative D call TRBD1 (6 bases). Trimming removed 0 bases from V and 0 bases from J, with 13 bases in between. Germline V gene data show CDR1 as SGHRS and CDR2 as YFSETQ. The CDR3 runs 18 residues. The CDR3 here is CASSLARGQSSGANVLTF. The CDR3 bases are TGCGCCAGCAGCTTGGCCAGGGGACAAAGCTCTGGGGCCAACGTCCTGACTTTC.

The rearrangement joins TRBV7-3 to TRBJ2-1, with D perhaps matching TRBD2 (6 bases). With 5 bases removed from V and 4 bases from J, the gap between germline ends came to 9 bases. This CDR3 comprises 13 residues. In germline, CDR1 is SGHTA, CDR2 FQGTGA. As DNA, the CDR3 is TGTGCCAGCAGCGTGACTAGTTACAATGAGCAGTTCTTC. As protein: CASSVTSYNEQFF.

V usage is TRBV4-1 and J usage is TRBJ1-4, with D unresolved. CDR3 length: 14 amino acids. Germline V CDR1 and CDR2: MGHRA, YSYEKL. V lost 4 bases to trimming and J lost 3 bases, with 9 bases between them. In DNA, the CDR3 is TGCGCCAGCAGCCCCTACGGGGCTAATGAAAAACTGTTTTTT. Translation: CASSPYGANEKLFF.